These T cell receptor beta chains were read from a single sample in a study of OX40 agonist ivuxolimab in advanced cancers. Sequencing used immunoSEQ multiplex PCR; TCRdb keeps in-frame clones, though not all of them. The sample holds around 20,000 clones; just over 85% are singletons and the top ten take just over 20%. The starting material was CD4+ or CD8+ T cells sorted from blood, obtained in a trial of the OX40 agonist ivuxolimab. The receptors derive from an adult with an advanced solid tumor such as melanoma, head and neck, liver or kidney cancer. CDR3s include the opening cysteine and the closing phenylalanine or tryptophan. The D gene is left open where the match is weak. The listing skips clone size in some rows; elsewhere it reads once, few, many or a size class.

V: TRBV13; J: TRBJ2-1; size: once; D: TRBD1; CDR3: CASSPNPGQGHNEQFF; DNA: TGTGCCAGCAGCCCGAACCCGGGACAGGGTCACAATGAGCAGTTCTTC
V: TRBV12-5; J: TRBJ2-1; size: .; D: TRBD2; CDR3: CASGLVGLNHEQFF; DNA: TGTGCTAGTGGTTTGGTGGGACTAAATCATGAGCAGTTCTTC
V: TRBV6-5; J: TRBJ2-2; size: .; D: .; CDR3: CASSYGPANTGELFF; DNA: TGTGCCAGCAGTTACGGGCCGGCGAACACCGGGGAGCTGTTTTTT
V: TRBV9; J: TRBJ2-5; size: .; D: .; CDR3: CASSVGQGGETQYF; DNA: TGTGCCAGCAGCGTAGGCCAGGGGGGGGAGACCCAGTACTTC
V: TRBV19; J: TRBJ2-7; size: .; D: .; CDR3: CASSPGGTEAYEQYF; DNA: TGTGCCAGTAGTCCTGGTGGGACCGAGGCTTACGAGCAGTACTTC
V: TRBV28; J: TRBJ2-3; size: .; D: .; CDR3: CASGEHTSTDTQYF; DNA: TGTGCCAGCGGGGAACATACTAGCACAGATACGCAGTATTTT
V: TRBV11-3; J: TRBJ2-3; size: once; D: .; CDR3: CASSFEGGTDTQYF; DNA: TGTGCCAGCAGCTTTGAGGGGGGCACAGATACGCAGTATTTT
V: TRBV7-9; J: TRBJ2-7; size: .; D: TRBD1; CDR3: CASSTQGFGEQYF; DNA: TGTGCCAGCAGCACACAGGGGTTTGGGGAGCAGTACTTC
V: TRBV29-1; J: TRBJ2-7; size: .; D: TRBD1; CDR3: CSVEGARGTDHYEQYF; DNA: TGCAGCGTTGAAGGGGCCAGGGGGACGGATCATTACGAGCAGTACTTC
V: TRBV9; J: TRBJ2-1; size: .; D: .; CDR3: CASSVDVPQGNNEQFF; DNA: TGTGCCAGCAGCGTAGACGTACCACAGGGAAACAATGAGCAGTTCTTC
V: TRBV15; J: TRBJ1-1; size: .; D: .; CDR3: CATSRDRDYRERDTEAFF; DNA: TGTGCCACCAGCAGAGACCGAGATTACAGGGAGAGGGACACTGAAGCTTTCTTT
V: TRBV10-3; J: TRBJ1-2; size: .; D: .; CDR3: CATGANYGYTF; DNA: TGTGCCACCGGTGCGAACTATGGCTACACCTTC
V: TRBV7-3; J: TRBJ1-1; size: .; D: .; CDR3: CASSLGYDFTEAFF; DNA: TGTGCCAGCAGCCTCGGCTACGACTTCACTGAAGCTTTCTTT
V: TRBV4-1; J: TRBJ2-5; size: .; D: .; CDR3: CASVSPGKQETQYF; DNA: TGCGCCAGCGTCAGCCCAGGGAAACAAGAGACCCAGTACTTC
V: TRBV7-7; J: TRBJ2-7; size: .; D: TRBD2; CDR3: CASSLAAGAREQYF; DNA: TGTGCTAGCAGCTTAGCCGCGGGAGCTCGTGAGCAGTACTTC
V: TRBV7-9; J: TRBJ1-2; size: .; D: .; CDR3: CASSSQQDIYGYTF; DNA: TGTGCCAGCAGCTCTCAACAGGACATCTATGGCTACACCTTC
V: TRBV19; J: TRBJ1-1; size: .; D: .; CDR3: CASSRGAEAFF; DNA: TGTGCCAGTAGCCGGGGAGCTGAAGCTTTCTTT
V: TRBV6-6; J: TRBJ1-1; size: .; D: .; CDR3: CASMTANTEAFF; DNA: TGTGCCAGCATGACAGCGAACACTGAAGCTTTCTTT
V: TRBV2; J: TRBJ2-7; size: .; D: .; CDR3: CASTPTPREQYF; DNA: TGTGCCAGCACCCCTACCCCACGCGAGCAGTACTTC
V: TRBV7-9; J: TRBJ2-3; size: once; D: .; CDR3: CASSLAGASTDTQYF; DNA: TGTGCCAGCAGCTTAGCAGGAGCTAGCACAGATACGCAGTATTTT
V: TRBV6-1; J: TRBJ2-7; size: once; D: .; CDR3: CASSESAYEQYF; DNA: TGTGCCAGCAGTGAATCGGCCTACGAGCAGTACTTC
V: TRBV11-2; J: TRBJ1-2; size: .; D: .; CDR3: CASSLVADGYTF; DNA: TGTGCCAGCAGCTTAGTTGCAGATGGCTACACCTTC
V: TRBV9; J: TRBJ2-2; size: .; D: .; CDR3: CASSVGGTVTGELFF; DNA: TGTGCCAGCAGCGTAGGCGGGACCGTCACCGGGGAGCTGTTTTTT
V: TRBV5-8; J: TRBJ2-5; size: once; D: TRBD1; CDR3: CASSPGTGGEETQYF; DNA: TGTGCCAGCAGCCCCGGGACAGGGGGCGAAGAGACCCAGTACTTC
V: TRBV7-2; J: TRBJ2-7; size: .; D: .; CDR3: CASSLGDPYEQYF; DNA: TGTGCCAGCAGCTTAGGCGACCCCTACGAGCAGTACTTC
V: TRBV9; J: TRBJ2-2; size: .; D: .; CDR3: CASSGGANTGELFF; DNA: TGTGCCAGCAGCGGGGGGGCGAACACCGGGGAGCTGTTTTTT
V: TRBV25-1; J: TRBJ1-2; size: .; D: .; CDR3: CASSEYEGHDNYGYTF; DNA: TGTGCCAGCAGTGAATATGAGGGACACGACAACTATGGCTACACCTTC
V: TRBV2; J: TRBJ2-2; size: once; D: TRBD2; CDR3: CASSADPGLAGNTGELFF; DNA: TGTGCCAGCAGCGCAGATCCGGGACTAGCTGGGAACACCGGGGAGCTGTTTTTT
V: TRBV11-2; J: TRBJ1-5; size: .; D: .; CDR3: CASSLGDPQPQHF; DNA: TGTGCCAGCAGCTTGGGGGATCCCCAGCCCCAGCATTTT
V: TRBV6-5; J: TRBJ2-1; size: once; D: TRBD1; CDR3: CASTNPGGNNEQFF; DNA: TGTGCCAGCACCAACCCAGGGGGAAACAATGAGCAGTTCTTC
V: TRBV5-6; J: TRBJ2-5; size: .; D: .; CDR3: CASSDWRLQKETQYF; DNA: TGTGCCAGCAGCGACTGGCGGTTACAGAAAGAGACCCAGTACTTC
V: TRBV27; J: TRBJ2-3; size: .; D: .; CDR3: CASSSLVGGWGTDTQYF; DNA: TGTGCCAGCAGTTCCCTCGTGGGAGGCTGGGGCACAGATACGCAGTATTTT
V: TRBV2; J: TRBJ2-3; size: .; D: .; CDR3: CASSDYEAITDTQYF; DNA: TGTGCCAGCAGTGATTACGAAGCGATCACAGATACGCAGTATTTT
V: TRBV9; J: TRBJ1-6; size: .; D: .; CDR3: CASSVSAEPHNSPLHF; DNA: TGTGCCAGCAGCGTATCGGCAGAGCCGCATAATTCACCCCTCCACTTT
V: TRBV5-5; J: TRBJ1-3; size: .; D: .; CDR3: CASSLAGPGHTIYF; DNA: TGTGCCAGCAGCTTGGCGGGCCCAGGGCACACCATATATTTT
V: TRBV19; J: TRBJ2-1; size: .; D: .; CDR3: CASQTDYNEQFF; DNA: TGTGCCAGCCAGACAGATTACAATGAGCAGTTCTTC
V: TRBV7-8; J: TRBJ2-7; size: medium-sized; D: .; CDR3: CASSPYSGTSYEQYF; DNA: TGTGCCAGCAGCCCCTATAGCGGTACCTCCTACGAGCAGTACTTC
V: TRBV11-2; J: TRBJ1-1; size: .; D: .; CDR3: CASSSPAGGLNTEAFF; DNA: TGTGCCAGCAGCTCACCCGCGGGTGGGCTGAACACTGAAGCTTTCTTT
V: TRBV19; J: TRBJ1-1; size: .; D: .; CDR3: CASSIVSGTEAFF; DNA: TGTGCCAGTAGTATAGTCTCCGGGACTGAAGCTTTCTTT
V: TRBV4-1; J: TRBJ2-7; size: .; D: TRBD1; CDR3: CASSQGQGAGEQYF; DNA: TGCGCCAGCAGCCAAGGACAGGGGGCGGGCGAGCAGTACTTC
V: TRBV15; J: TRBJ2-7; size: .; D: .; CDR3: CATSRDPSALYEQYF; DNA: TGTGCCACCAGCAGGGATCCCTCGGCTCTATACGAGCAGTACTTC
V: TRBV29-1; J: TRBJ1-2; size: .; D: .; CDR3: CSVAGNNYGYTF; DNA: TGCAGCGTTGCCGGGAACAACTATGGCTACACCTTC
V: TRBV6-5; J: TRBJ1-1; size: .; D: .; CDR3: CASSYPGAAPEGEAFF; DNA: TGTGCCAGCAGTTACCCCGGGGCGGCCCCCGAAGGGGAAGCTTTCTTT
V: TRBV5-5; J: TRBJ1-1; size: .; D: .; CDR3: CASSPRGWEMNTEAFF; DNA: TGTGCCAGCAGCCCGAGGGGTTGGGAGATGAACACTGAAGCTTTCTTT
V: TRBV9; J: TRBJ2-7; size: few; D: TRBD2; CDR3: CASSVASGTYEQYF; DNA: TGTGCCAGCAGCGTGGCTAGCGGAACCTACGAGCAGTACTTC
V: TRBV7-9; J: TRBJ2-7; size: .; D: .; CDR3: CASLAGPLEQYF; DNA: TGTGCCAGTTTGGCAGGGCCCCTCGAGCAGTACTTC
V: TRBV23-1; J: TRBJ1-4; size: .; D: TRBD1; CDR3: CASSPAGGDEKLFF; DNA: TGCGCCAGCAGTCCTGCAGGGGGTGATGAAAAACTGTTTTTT
V: TRBV2; J: TRBJ1-2; size: .; D: .; CDR3: CASRRGPRYGYTF; DNA: TGTGCCAGCAGGCGGGGGCCCCGCTATGGCTACACCTTC
V: TRBV7-9; J: TRBJ2-6; size: once; D: TRBD1; CDR3: CASSTRTGAGANVLTF; DNA: TGTGCCAGCAGCACACGAACAGGGGCTGGGGCCAACGTCCTGACTTTC
V: TRBV9; J: TRBJ2-5; size: .; D: TRBD2; CDR3: CASSHGLAGGETQYF; DNA: TGTGCCAGCAGCCATGGACTAGCGGGGGGAGAGACCCAGTACTTC
V: TRBV7-6; J: TRBJ2-1; size: .; D: TRBD1; CDR3: CASSQGQGGYYNEQFF; DNA: TGTGCCAGCAGCCAAGGACAGGGTGGTTACTACAATGAGCAGTTCTTC
V: TRBV19; J: TRBJ2-7; size: .; D: .; CDR3: CASSIGGYEQYF; DNA: TGTGCCAGTAGTATCGGAGGCTACGAGCAGTACTTC
V: TRBV4-1; J: TRBJ1-1; size: .; D: .; CDR3: CASSQEARGQQVVGEAFF; DNA: TGCGCCAGCAGCCAAGAAGCTCGCGGGCAGCAGGTAGTTGGTGAAGCTTTCTTT
V: TRBV2; J: TRBJ1-5; size: .; D: .; CDR3: CASRERTGAVRNQPQHF; DNA: TGTGCCAGCAGGGAACGTACGGGGGCGGTTAGGAATCAGCCCCAGCATTTT
V: TRBV7-3; J: TRBJ2-6; size: once; D: .; CDR3: CASSLQGSYSGANVLTF; DNA: TGTGCCAGCAGCCTACAGGGTTCCTACTCTGGGGCCAACGTCCTGACTTTC
V: TRBV28; J: TRBJ2-7; size: few; D: .; CDR3: CASSPNRGHLYEQYF; DNA: TGTGCCAGCAGCCCAAATCGGGGCCACCTCTACGAGCAGTACTTC
V: TRBV27; J: TRBJ2-5; size: .; D: TRBD1; CDR3: CASSGTDEETQYF; DNA: TGTGCCAGCAGTGGGACAGATGAAGAGACCCAGTACTTC